This is a list of T cell receptor beta chains from one sample in a study of blood T cell repertoires in COVID-19. TCRdb's table, derived via immunoSEQ multiplex PCR, lists solely in-frame clones and lacks some. The top ten hold around 5% of the sample, which has about 260,000 clones, around nine tenths seen once. Sequences were obtained from peripheral blood. The origin of the receptors is a woman aged 55-69 years with COVID-19, enrolled during active disease. Each CDR3 is given with its conserved first and last residue. D genes are given only for firm matches. The size entry is marked missing in some rows and otherwise reads once, few, many or a size class.

>TRBD1|TRBJ1-3|.|TRBV18
TGTGCCAGCTCAAAAGACAGGGCCACCTCTGGAAACACCATATATTTT
CASSKDRATSGNTIYF
>TRBD2|TRBJ2-1|.|TRBV5-6
TGTGCCAGCAGAACCCTAGCGGGAGTTTACAATGAGCAGTTCTTC
CASRTLAGVYNEQFF
>.|TRBJ2-1|once|TRBV28
TGTGCCAGCAGTTTTGGCCGCGGCTGGAACTCGGGTGAGCAGTTCTTC
CASSFGRGWNSGEQFF
>.|TRBJ2-5|.|TRBV18
TGTGCCAGCTCACCACGCGAGGAGACCCAGTACTTC
CASSPREETQYF
>.|TRBJ1-5|.|TRBV7-6
TGTGCCAGCAGCTTAGCTGGAGATAGCAATCAGCCCCAGCATTTT
CASSLAGDSNQPQHF
>TRBD2|TRBJ2-1|.|TRBV28
TGTGCCAGCAGGGCCACTAGCGGGAGGCTCTATGAGCAGTTCTTC
CASRATSGRLYEQFF
>.|TRBJ2-4|.|TRBV6-5
TGTGCCAGCAGGGAGGGAGCCAAAAACATTCAGTACTTC
CASREGAKNIQYF
>TRBD1|TRBJ1-3|.|TRBV19
TGTGCCAGTAGTATAGCTGCGGGACAGGGGACCAACACCATATATTTT
CASSIAAGQGTNTIYF
>TRBD2|TRBJ2-1|.|TRBV28
TGTGCCACCACGACTAGCGGAACACCTAGCTCCTACAATGAGCAGTTCTTC
CATTTSGTPSSYNEQFF
>TRBD1|TRBJ2-1|.|TRBV7-9
TGTGCCAGCAGCTTGACAGGGGATTACAATGAGCAGTTCTTC
CASSLTGDYNEQFF
>TRBD2|TRBJ2-7|.|TRBV28
TGTGCCAGCAGTTTCCCGGGGGGAGAGCAGTACTTC
CASSFPGGEQYF
>.|TRBJ2-2|.|TRBV29-1
TGCAGCGTTGTTTGGACTATCAACACCGGGGAGCTGTTTTTT
CSVVWTINTGELFF
>TRBD1|TRBJ1-1|.|TRBV7-9
TGTGCCAGCAGCTTAGCGTGGGACAGGGAAGGCGCTGAAGCTTTCTTT
CASSLAWDREGAEAFF
>TRBD1|TRBJ1-5|.|TRBV27
TGTGCCAGCAGTCAGGGGACAGCGGCTCAGCCCCAGCATTTT
CASSQGTAAQPQHF
>.|TRBJ1-2|.|TRBV3-1/TRBV3-2
TGTGCCAGCAGCCAATGGGAGACGGACTATGGCTACACCTTC
CASSQWETDYGYTF
>.|TRBJ1-2|.|TRBV5-6
TGTGCCAGCAGCTTGGGACAGAACTATGGCTACACCTTC
CASSLGQNYGYTF
>TRBD2|TRBJ2-3|once|TRBV24-1
TGTGCCACCGGACTAGCGGGAACAGATACGCAGTATTTT
CATGLAGTDTQYF
>.|TRBJ2-4|.|TRBV4-3
TGCGCCAGCAGCCAAGATCCTAGCTCCCAAAACATTCAGTACTTC
CASSQDPSSQNIQYF
>.|TRBJ2-2|once|TRBV27
TGTGCCAGCAGTCGGGGGCCGATAGGGGGCAGAGAGAACACCGGGGAGCTGTTTTTT
CASSRGPIGGRENTGELFF
>TRBD2|TRBJ2-3|.|TRBV27
TGTGCCAGCAGTCCGGAACTAGCGGGAGAGGTTGCAGATACGCAGTATTTT
CASSPELAGEVADTQYF
>.|TRBJ2-7|few|TRBV19
TGTGCCAGTAGTGTACCCTCCTACGGGAGCGAAGAGCAGTACTTC
CASSVPSYGSEEQYF
>TRBD1|TRBJ1-2|.|TRBV6-5
TGTGCCAGCAGTTACTCGACAGGGTGGGACTACACCTTC
CASSYSTGWDYTF
>.|TRBJ2-7|.|TRBV6-5
TGTGCCAGCAGTTACTCGAGAGGGGGCGAGCAGTACTTC
CASSYSRGGEQYF
>TRBD2|TRBJ2-1|.|TRBV5-4
TGTGCCAGCACCAAAAGGACTAGCGGGAATTACAATGAGCAGTTCTTC
CASTKRTSGNYNEQFF
>TRBD1|TRBJ1-2|.|TRBV27
TGTGCCAGCAGTGGGGCGGGGACAGGGGGGAGAGGAGGCTACACCTTC
CASSGAGTGGRGGYTF
>TRBD1|TRBJ1-5|once|TRBV19
TGTGCCAGTAGTTGGGCCCAGGGACAGTGGGTAAATCAGCCCCAGCATTTT
CASSWAQGQWVNQPQHF
>.|TRBJ2-7|.|TRBV2
TGTGCCAGCACTACGGTGAGGCCTCCCTACGAGCAGTACTTC
CASTTVRPPYEQYF
>.|TRBJ2-2|.|TRBV19
TGTGCCAGTAGGCATGACAGGGGCCGGCGGGGGACCGGGGAGCTGTTTTTT
CASRHDRGRRGTGELFF
>TRBD2|TRBJ2-7|.|TRBV2
TGTGCCAGCAGCTTCGGGACTAGCGGGAGAATCCACGAGCAGTACTTC
CASSFGTSGRIHEQYF
>TRBD2|TRBJ2-7|.|TRBV5-1
TGCGCCAGCAGCGGCCATCTAGCGGGAGTTGGTTACGAGCAGTACTTC
CASSGHLAGVGYEQYF
>.|TRBJ1-4|.|TRBV3-1/TRBV3-2
TGTGCCAGCAGCCGGCTCCCCGGGGAAAAACTGTTTTTT
CASSRLPGEKLFF
>TRBD1|TRBJ1-6|.|TRBV4-3
TGCGCCAGCAGCCAGAACGACAGGGCTGGGAATTCACCCCTCCACTTT
CASSQNDRAGNSPLHF
>.|TRBJ2-2|.|TRBV12-3/TRBV12-4
TGTGCCAGCAGTCCAAACAGGAACGGGGAGCTGTTTTTT
CASSPNRNGELFF
>.|TRBJ1-1|.|TRBV6-5
TGTGCCAGCAGTTACTCGGAACCGGGTTTCGGCACTGAAGCTTTCTTT
CASSYSEPGFGTEAFF
>TRBD1|TRBJ1-1|few|TRBV6-2/TRBV6-3
TGTGCCAGCAGTTACCTCAGGGGGCTTACTGAAGCTTTCTTT
CASSYLRGLTEAFF
>.|TRBJ2-2|.|TRBV27
TGTGCCAGCAGTTTAATGGCGGGGATTCCGAACACCGGGGAGCTGTTTTTT
CASSLMAGIPNTGELFF
>.|TRBJ2-2|.|TRBV18
TGTGCCAGCTCACCCGGCGGGCGAAGCACCGGGGAGCTGTTTTTT
CASSPGGRSTGELFF
>TRBD2|TRBJ2-1|.|TRBV4-2
TGTGCCAGCAGCCTCGCGACAGGGCGGGAGGGCCGAAATGAGCAGTTCTTC
CASSLATGREGRNEQFF
>TRBD1|TRBJ1-1|.|TRBV14
TGTGCCAGCAGCCCTGTCGGACAGGGGATGAACACTGAAGCTTTCTTT
CASSPVGQGMNTEAFF
>.|TRBJ2-3|.|TRBV5-1
TGCGCCAGCAGCGCGAGGTCTGGGGTCGGGGCAGATACGCAGTATTTT
CASSARSGVGADTQYF
>.|TRBJ2-3|.|TRBV28
TGTGCCAGCAGTTCCCCCGGGCGGGGCACAGATACGCAGTATTTT
CASSSPGRGTDTQYF